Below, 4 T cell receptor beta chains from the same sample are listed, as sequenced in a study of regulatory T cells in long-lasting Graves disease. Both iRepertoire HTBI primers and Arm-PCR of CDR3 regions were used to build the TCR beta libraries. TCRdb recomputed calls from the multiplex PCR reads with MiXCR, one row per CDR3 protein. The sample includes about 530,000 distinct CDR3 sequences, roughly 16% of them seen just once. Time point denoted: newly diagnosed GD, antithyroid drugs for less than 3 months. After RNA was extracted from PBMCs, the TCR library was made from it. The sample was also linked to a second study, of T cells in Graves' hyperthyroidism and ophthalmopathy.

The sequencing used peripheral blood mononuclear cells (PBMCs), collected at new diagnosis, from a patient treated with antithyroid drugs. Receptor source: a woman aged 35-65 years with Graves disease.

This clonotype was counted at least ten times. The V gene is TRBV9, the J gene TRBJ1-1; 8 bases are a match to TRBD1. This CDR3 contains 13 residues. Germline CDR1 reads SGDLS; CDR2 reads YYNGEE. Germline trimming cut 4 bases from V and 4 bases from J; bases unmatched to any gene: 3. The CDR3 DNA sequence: TGTGCCAGCAGCCAGGGGGCAGGCACTGAAGCTTTCTTT. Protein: CASSQGAGTEAFF.

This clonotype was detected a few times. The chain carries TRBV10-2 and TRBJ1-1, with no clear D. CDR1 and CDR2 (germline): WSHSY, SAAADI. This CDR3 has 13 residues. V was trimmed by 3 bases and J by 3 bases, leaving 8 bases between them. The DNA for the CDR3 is TGCGCCAGCAGTGACTTAAGGGACACTGAAGCTTTCTTT. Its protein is CASSDLRDTEAFF.

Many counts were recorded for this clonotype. The CDR3 reads CASSQNGVFQPQHF. The CDR3 bases are TGTGCCAGCAGCCAAAACGGGGTTTTTCAGCCCCAGCATTTT. This chain uses TRBV3-1 with TRBJ1-5; D not certain. Trimming pared 2 bases from V and 6 bases from J, leaving 11 bases between. The length of the CDR3 is 14 residues. Germline V gene data show CDR1 as LGHDT and CDR2 as YNNKEL (reference sequence). The entire variable domain, with the rest obtained from reference TRBV3-1 and TRBJ1-5, is as follows: DTAVSQTPKYLVTQMGNDKSIKCEQNLGHDTMYWYKQDSKKFLKIMFSYNNKELIINETVPNRFSPKSPDKAHLNLHINSLELGDSAVYFCASSQNGVFQPQHFGDGTRLSIL.

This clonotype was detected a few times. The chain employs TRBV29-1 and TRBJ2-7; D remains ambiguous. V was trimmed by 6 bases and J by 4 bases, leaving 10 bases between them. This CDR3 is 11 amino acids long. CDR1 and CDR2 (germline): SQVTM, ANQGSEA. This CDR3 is CSVSDLYEQYF. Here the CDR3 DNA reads TGCAGCGTCAGCGACTTATACGAGCAGTACTTC.